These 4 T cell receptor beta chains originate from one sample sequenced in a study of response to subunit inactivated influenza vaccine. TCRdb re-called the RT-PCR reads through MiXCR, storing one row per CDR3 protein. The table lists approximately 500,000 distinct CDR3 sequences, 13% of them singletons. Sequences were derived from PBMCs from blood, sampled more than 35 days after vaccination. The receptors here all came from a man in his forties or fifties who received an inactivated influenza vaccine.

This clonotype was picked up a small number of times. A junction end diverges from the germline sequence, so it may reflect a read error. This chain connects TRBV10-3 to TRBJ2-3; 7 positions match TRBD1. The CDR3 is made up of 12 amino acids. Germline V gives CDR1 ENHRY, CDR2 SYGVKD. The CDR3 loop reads CAISQGDSLLVF. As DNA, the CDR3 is TGTGCCATCAGTCAGGGGGACAGTTTATTGGTATTT.

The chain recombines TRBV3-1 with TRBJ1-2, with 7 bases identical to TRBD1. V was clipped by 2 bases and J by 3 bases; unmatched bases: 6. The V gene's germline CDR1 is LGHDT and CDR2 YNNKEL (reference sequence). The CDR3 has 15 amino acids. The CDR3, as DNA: TGTGCCAGCAGCCAATGGAATGGACAGGACTATGGCTACACCTTC. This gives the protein CASSQWNGQDYGYTF.

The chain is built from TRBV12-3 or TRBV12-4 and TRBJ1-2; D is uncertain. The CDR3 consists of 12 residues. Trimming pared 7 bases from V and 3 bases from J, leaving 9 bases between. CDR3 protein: CASTSSDYGYTF. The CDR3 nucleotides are TGTGCCAGCACCTCCTCGGACTATGGCTACACCTTC.

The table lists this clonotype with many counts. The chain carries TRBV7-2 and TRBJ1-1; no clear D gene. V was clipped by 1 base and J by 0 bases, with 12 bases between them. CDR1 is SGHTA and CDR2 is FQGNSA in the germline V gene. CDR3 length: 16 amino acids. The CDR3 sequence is CASSLVEYTMNTEAFF. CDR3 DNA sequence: TGTGCCAGCAGCTTAGTGGAATACACCATGAACACTGAAGCTTTCTTT.